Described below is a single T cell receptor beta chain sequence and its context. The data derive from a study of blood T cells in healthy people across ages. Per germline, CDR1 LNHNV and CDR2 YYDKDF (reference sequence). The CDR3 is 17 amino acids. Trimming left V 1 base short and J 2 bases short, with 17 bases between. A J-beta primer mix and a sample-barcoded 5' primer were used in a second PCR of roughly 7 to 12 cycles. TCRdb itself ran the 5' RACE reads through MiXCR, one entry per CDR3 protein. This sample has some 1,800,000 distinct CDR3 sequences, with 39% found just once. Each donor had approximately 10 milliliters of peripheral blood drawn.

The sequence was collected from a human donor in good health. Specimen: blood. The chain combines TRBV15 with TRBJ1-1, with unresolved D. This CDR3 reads CATSRGSLRVVNTEAFF. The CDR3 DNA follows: TGTGCCACCAGCAGAGGATCCTTAAGGGTCGTCAACACTGAAGCTTTCTTT.